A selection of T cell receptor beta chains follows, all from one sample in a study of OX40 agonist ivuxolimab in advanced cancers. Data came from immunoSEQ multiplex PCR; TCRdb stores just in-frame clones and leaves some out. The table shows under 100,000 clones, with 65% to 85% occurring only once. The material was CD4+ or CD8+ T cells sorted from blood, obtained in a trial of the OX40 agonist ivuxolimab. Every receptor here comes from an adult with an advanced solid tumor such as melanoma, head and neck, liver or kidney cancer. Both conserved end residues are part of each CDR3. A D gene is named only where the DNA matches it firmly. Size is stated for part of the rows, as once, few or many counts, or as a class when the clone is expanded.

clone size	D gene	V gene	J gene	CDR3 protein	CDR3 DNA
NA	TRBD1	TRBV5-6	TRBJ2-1	CASSLAGDRYNEQFF	TGTGCCAGCAGCTTGGCCGGGGACAGATACAATGAGCAGTTCTTC
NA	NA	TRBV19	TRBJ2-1	CASSIDRGGPLEQFF	TGTGCCAGTAGTATAGATCGTGGGGGGCCGTTGGAGCAGTTCTTC
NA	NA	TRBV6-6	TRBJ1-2	CASSPREVLYGYTF	TGTGCCAGCAGTCCTCGGGAGGTCCTGTATGGCTACACCTTC
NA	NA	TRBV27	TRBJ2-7	CASSLFGGSNNEQYF	TGTGCCAGCAGTTTATTTGGGGGCTCGAACAACGAGCAGTACTTC
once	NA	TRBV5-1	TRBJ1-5	CASSENGNQPQHF	TGCGCCAGCAGCGAAAACGGTAATCAGCCCCAGCATTTT
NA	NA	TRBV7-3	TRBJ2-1	CASSLRGVASARDSYNEQFF	TGTGCCAGCAGCTTAAGAGGGGTAGCGTCCGCCCGGGACTCCTACAATGAGCAGTTCTTC
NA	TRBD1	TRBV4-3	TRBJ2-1	CASSQDGTGGYEQFF	TGCGCCAGCAGCCAAGACGGGACAGGGGGATATGAGCAGTTCTTC
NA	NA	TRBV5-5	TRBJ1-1	CASSPGTVGDTEAFF	TGTGCCAGCAGCCCGGGGACGGTGGGGGACACTGAAGCTTTCTTT
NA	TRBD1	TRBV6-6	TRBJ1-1	CASSRQGTEAFF	TGTGCCAGCAGTCGACAGGGGACTGAAGCTTTCTTT
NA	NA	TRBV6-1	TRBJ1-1	CASSEAVGHPNTEAFF	TGTGCCAGCAGTGAAGCGGTCGGACACCCAAACACTGAAGCTTTCTTT
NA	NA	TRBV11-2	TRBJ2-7	CASSSGPGGGEQYF	TGTGCCAGCAGCTCCGGGCCCGGCGGTGGGGAGCAGTACTTC
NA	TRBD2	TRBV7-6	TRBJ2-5	CASSSTSGRQTQYF	TGTGCCAGCAGCTCTACTAGCGGGAGGCAGACCCAGTACTTC
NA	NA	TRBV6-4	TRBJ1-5	CASSKDGNNQPQHF	TGTGCCAGCAGTAAGGACGGCAACAATCAGCCCCAGCATTTT
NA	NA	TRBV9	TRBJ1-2	CASNQRDDSPTNYGYTF	TGTGCCAGCAACCAAAGAGATGACAGCCCCACTAACTATGGCTACACCTTC
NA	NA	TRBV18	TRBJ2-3	CASSPRGTDTQYF	TGTGCCAGCTCCCCTAGGGGCACAGATACGCAGTATTTT
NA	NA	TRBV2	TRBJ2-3	CASSGQGLPDTQYF	TGTGCCAGCTCTGGGCAGGGTCTTCCAGATACGCAGTATTTT
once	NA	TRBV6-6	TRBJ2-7	CASERGGHSYEQYF	TGTGCCAGCGAGCGAGGCGGACACTCCTACGAGCAGTACTTC
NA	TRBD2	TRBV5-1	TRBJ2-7	CASSFSGSSYEQYF	TGCGCCAGCAGCTTTAGCGGGAGTTCCTACGAGCAGTACTTC
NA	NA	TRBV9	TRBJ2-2	CASSGGSGWTGELFF	TGTGCCAGCAGCGGGGGCTCCGGGTGGACCGGGGAGCTGTTTTTT
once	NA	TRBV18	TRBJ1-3	CASSPQDSSSGNTIYF	TGTGCCAGCTCACCACAGGACAGTTCCTCTGGAAACACCATATATTTT
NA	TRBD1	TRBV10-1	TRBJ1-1	CASSEFTGENTEAFF	TGCGCCAGCAGTGAGTTTACAGGGGAGAACACTGAAGCTTTCTTT
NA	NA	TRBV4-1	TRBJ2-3	CASSQEGRIPTDTQYF	TGCGCCAGCAGCCAAGAGGGGCGTATCCCCACAGATACGCAGTATTTT
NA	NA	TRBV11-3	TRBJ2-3	CASSPLVTSTDTQYF	TGTGCCAGCAGCCCATTAGTTACTAGCACAGATACGCAGTATTTT
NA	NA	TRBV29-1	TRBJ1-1	CSVEGGTHTEAFF	TGCAGCGTTGAAGGGGGCACGCACACTGAAGCTTTCTTT
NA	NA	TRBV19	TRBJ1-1	CASSKGMVANTEAFF	TGTGCCAGTAGTAAGGGGATGGTGGCGAACACTGAAGCTTTCTTT
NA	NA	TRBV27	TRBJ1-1	CATAGLGAETEAFF	TGTGCCACCGCGGGGTTAGGGGCGGAAACTGAAGCTTTCTTT
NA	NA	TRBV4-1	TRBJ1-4	CASSGAGPTSNEKLFF	TGCGCCAGCAGCGGAGCGGGACCGACCTCTAATGAAAAACTGTTTTTT
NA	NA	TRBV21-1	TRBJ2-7	CASSKGGEQDEQYF	TGTGCCAGCAGCAAAGGGGGGGAACAAGACGAGCAGTACTTC
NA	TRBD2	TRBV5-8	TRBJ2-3	CASSSGTSGITDTQYF	TGTGCCAGCAGCTCGGGGACTAGCGGTATCACAGATACGCAGTATTTT
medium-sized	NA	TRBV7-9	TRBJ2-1	CASSHSRSSYNEQFF	TGTGCCAGCAGCCACAGCCGGAGCTCCTACAATGAGCAGTTCTTC
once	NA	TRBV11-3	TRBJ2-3	CASSSGLHGSTDTQYF	TGTGCCAGCAGCTCGGGGTTGCATGGGAGCACAGATACGCAGTATTTT
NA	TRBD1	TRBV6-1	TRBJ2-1	CASSLMGQVGNEQFF	TGTGCCAGCAGTCTGATGGGACAGGTAGGCAATGAGCAGTTCTTC
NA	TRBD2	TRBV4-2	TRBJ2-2	CASRVLAGVIRNTGELFF	TGTGCCAGCAGGGTACTAGCGGGAGTTATAAGGAACACCGGGGAGCTGTTTTTT
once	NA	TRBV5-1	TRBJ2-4	CASSWLSREDKNIQYF	TGCGCCAGCAGCTGGCTAAGCAGGGAGGACAAAAACATTCAGTACTTC
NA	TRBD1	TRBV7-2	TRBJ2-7	CASSFGGGDRGYEQYF	TGTGCCAGCAGCTTCGGGGGAGGGGACAGGGGGTACGAGCAGTACTTC
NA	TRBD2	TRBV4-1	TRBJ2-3	CASSQMTGGPTDTQYF	TGCGCCAGCAGCCAGATGACGGGGGGGCCCACAGATACGCAGTATTTT
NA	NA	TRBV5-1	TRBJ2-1	CASSQAQSSYNEQFF	TGCGCCAGCAGCCAAGCGCAGAGCTCCTACAATGAGCAGTTCTTC